The sequence of this T cell receptor beta chain was determined in a study of shared clonotypes between healthy human individuals. Overall study results and limits: Naive CD4 clonotypes overlapped across a handful of donors at about 5%.

Adults of Caucasian background living in Nashville, Tennessee made up all donors. The protocol was immunoSEQ multiplex PCR, while the TCRdb copy is restricted to in-frame clones and leaves out a portion. The sample yields some 2,400,000 clones, more than 90% seen once. V was pared by 4 bases and J by 5 bases, with 6 bases of the junction left unmatched. The V gene's germline CDR1 is SGHRS and CDR2 YFSETQ. The CDR3 is 14 residues long. With regard to this clone: Its antigen is unidentified.

The receptor was derived from a young man in good health. Input material: naive CD4+ T cells sorted from blood. Subset described: CD45RA+ positively selected. The rearrangement links TRBV5-1 to TRBJ1-1; 9 nucleotides agree with TRBD1. CDR3 in DNA: TGCGCCAGCAGCAAGGGACAGGGTCCGACTGAAGCTTTCTTT. This sequence encodes CASSKGQGPTEAFF.